Sequencing of this T cell receptor (beta chain) was carried out in a study of shared clonotypes between healthy human individuals. Investigators spread the genomic DNA of each subset evenly over several immunoSEQ plates. An approximately 210 ng quantity of DNA, roughly 29,000 T cell genomes, went into the sorted-subset replicate PCRs. TCRdb's copy holds only in-frame clones and misses some; the assay was immunoSEQ multiplex PCR. The sample yields around 600,000 clones, roughly 95% seen once. Naive CD8 cells comprised CD45RO-negative, CCR7-positively selected cells, excluding terminally differentiated effector memory CD45RA+ cells. The study drew all its donors from Caucasian adults living in Nashville, Tennessee. Germline V gene data show CDR1 as SGHDT and CDR2 as YYEEEE. The CDR3 is made up of 11 amino acids. Trimming took 0 bases from V and 7 from J, leaving 4 bases between them. The study's findings and limits: Shared across a handful of donors were around 5% of the naive CD4 clonotypes.

On this clone itself: The antigen remains unidentified. Other DNA variants within this sample encode the same CDR3.

The chain carries TRBV5-6 and TRBJ1-1; D is uncertain. What was sequenced was naive CD8+ T cells sorted from blood. The TCR comes from a woman in her 30s in good health. The CDR3 protein is CASSLANEAFF. Written as DNA, the CDR3 is TGTGCCAGCAGCTTGGCGAATGAAGCTTTCTTT.